The 21 T cell receptor beta chains presented below share a single source sample, sequenced in a study of T cells after yellow fever vaccination. TCRdb independently ran MiXCR on the 5' RACE reads; one entry per CDR3 protein. The sample shows around 340,000 distinct CDR3 sequences, roughly an eighth of them seen only once. This specimen was CD4+ T cells sorted from PBMCs, taken 15 days after the yellow fever booster vaccination. The receptors were sampled from a man in his late teens or twenties who received the YFV17D yellow fever vaccine.

In its sample, this clonotype was seen many times. V and J are TRBV7-2 and TRBJ2-1; D is perhaps TRBD2 (6 bases). Germline assignment: CDR1 SGHTA and CDR2 FQGNSA. CDR3 length: 16 amino acids. The V gene lost 2 bases and the J gene lost 0 bases, with 11 bases spanning the gap. In DNA, the CDR3 is TGTGCCAGCAGCTTAACGTGGAGGGGCTCCTACAATGAGCAGTTCTTC. Amino acids: CASSLTWRGSYNEQFF.

V is TRBV3-1 and J is TRBJ2-2; no clear D gene. V dropped 1 base and J dropped 9 bases, with 12 bases sitting between them. The CDR3 runs to 14 residues. Germline CDR1 reads LGHDT; CDR2 reads YNNKEL (reference sequence). CDR3 region: CASSQVWSIRELFF. In nucleotides, the CDR3 is TGTGCCAGCAGCCAAGTGTGGAGTATCAGGGAGCTGTTTTTT.

This clonotype has more than one count but fewer than ten. The chain recombines TRBV2 with TRBJ1-1; TRBD1 is a possible D gene (6 bases). The CDR3 runs to 12 residues. V gave up 6 bases and J gave up 8 bases, with 13 bases separating them. CDR1 SNHLY and CDR2 FYNNEI come from the germline V gene. This CDR3 is CASRTDRMEAFF. For the CDR3, the DNA is TGTGCCAGCAGAACCGACAGGATGGAAGCTTTCTTT.

This chain connects TRBV4-3 to TRBJ2-3; perhaps D is TRBD1 or TRBD2 (5 bases each). The CDR3 extends over 15 amino acids. The germline CDR1 and CDR2 sequences are LGHNA and YSLEER. Trimming took off 0 bases at V and 2 bases at J, with 9 bases between the two ends. CDR3 sequence reads: CASSQDPGATDTQYF. For the CDR3, the DNA is TGCGCCAGCAGCCAAGATCCCGGGGCCACAGATACGCAGTATTTT.

In this sample, this clonotype turned up a few times. The V and J genes are TRBV20-1 and TRBJ2-5; 10 nucleotides agree with TRBD2. This CDR3 has 13 residues. In germline, CDR1 is DFQATT, CDR2 SNEGSKA (reference sequence). With 6 bases clipped from V and 4 bases from J, the junction kept 5 bases outside the gene matches. CDR3 loop: CSAPGLALETQYF. The CDR3 nucleotides are TGCAGTGCGCCGGGACTAGCGTTAGAGACCCAGTACTTC.

The gene calls are TRBV18 and TRBJ1-4, with a tentative D call TRBD1 (5 bases). The germline gives CDR1 KGHSH, CDR2 LQKENI. The germline V and J ends were trimmed by 4 bases and 1 base, with 7 bases remaining between them. The length of the CDR3 is 14 residues. The CDR3 protein is CASSQGETNEKLFF. CDR3 bases: TGTGCCAGCTCACAAGGGGAAACTAATGAAAAACTGTTTTTT.

This clonotype appeared a few times. J is TRBJ1-2 and V is TRBV5-6; weak D call: TRBD1 (6 bases). Trimming took off 4 bases at V and 2 bases at J, with 15 bases between the two ends. The length of the CDR3 is 15 residues. CDR1 and CDR2 from the germline V gene are SGHDT and YYEEEE. The CDR3 sequence is CASSPLTGANYGYTF. CDR3 DNA sequence: TGTGCCAGCAGCCCGTTGACAGGCGCGAACTATGGCTACACCTTC.

This chain connects TRBV9 to TRBJ2-1; D is possibly TRBD1 (5 bases). The V gene lost 3 bases and the J gene lost 9 bases, with 13 bases spanning the gap. This CDR3 is built from 13 residues. Germline values: CDR1 SGDLS, CDR2 YYNGEE. The CDR3 region has the DNA TGTGCCAGCAGCGCCGGGCAGGGAACTGAGCAGTTCTTC. Protein sequence: CASSAGQGTEQFF.

This clonotype was counted ten times or more. The chain recombines TRBV28 with TRBJ2-2, with TRBD1 identical over 8 bases. J was trimmed by 8 bases and V by 5 bases; bases with no gene match: 13. The CDR3 loop spans 16 amino acids. Germline-derived CDR1 and CDR2 are MDHEN and SYDVKM. The CDR3 spells CASSLMPGQGGGELFF. The DNA for the CDR3 is TGTGCCAGCAGTCTTATGCCTGGACAGGGAGGAGGGGAGCTGTTTTTT.

The chain links TRBV7-3 to TRBJ1-1; the D gene is possibly TRBD1 (5 bases). The CDR3 extends over 13 amino acids. V lost 3 bases to trimming and J lost 8 bases, with 13 bases between them. From germline, CDR1 is SGHTA and CDR2 FQGTGA. The CDR3: CASSFGTGEEAFF. In nucleotides, the CDR3 is TGTGCCAGCAGCTTCGGTACAGGAGAGGAAGCTTTCTTT. The full variable domain, its missing parts supplied by reference TRBV7-3 and TRBJ1-1, is GAGVSQTPSNKVTEKGKYVELRCDPISGHTALYWYRQSLGQGPEFLIYFQGTGAADDSGLPNDRFFAVRPEGSVSTLKIQRTERGDSAVYLCASSFGTGEEAFFGQGTRLTVV.

Many counts were recorded for this clonotype. The chain joins TRBV7-9 to TRBJ1-2; a possible D gene is TRBD1 (6 bases). V gave up 5 bases and J gave up 8 bases, with 18 bases separating them. Germline CDR1 SEHNR, CDR2 FQNEAQ (reference sequence). CDR3 length equals 14 residues. The CDR3, as DNA: TGTGCCAGCAGCCCCCTTACAGGGTCGGAGGGCTACACCTTC. This encodes CASSPLTGSEGYTF.

This clonotype was observed a few times. This chain links TRBV4-1 with TRBJ1-5; 10 positions agree with TRBD1. After removal of 1 base from V and 3 bases from J, the junction contained 3 bases not matched to a gene. Germline lookup yields CDR1 MGHRA and CDR2 YSYEKL. The CDR3 extends over 16 amino acids. CDR3 DNA sequence: TGCGCCAGCAGCCAAGCGGGACAGGGGATCAATCAGCCCCAGCATTTT. As protein: CASSQAGQGINQPQHF.

V usage is TRBV2 and J usage is TRBJ1-6, with D perhaps TRBD1 (6 bases). Trimming took off 6 bases at V and 0 bases at J, with 9 bases between the two ends. There are 15 residues in the CDR3. CDR1 is SNHLY and CDR2 is FYNNEI in the germline V gene. The CDR3 coding sequence is TGTGCCAGCAGCGGACAGAGCTCCTATAATTCACCCCTCCACTTT. Translation gives CASSGQSSYNSPLHF.

This clonotype has just a few counts. The chain joins TRBV4-1 to TRBJ1-5; a weak D match, TRBD1 (5 bases). This CDR3 comprises 16 residues. Germline loops: CDR1 MGHRA, CDR2 YSYEKL. The ends were cut back, 1 base at V and 7 bases at J, with 17 bases in the middle. This CDR3 is CASSQGQGGAWQPQHF. DNA for the CDR3: TGCGCCAGCAGCCAAGGGCAGGGAGGTGCTTGGCAGCCCCAGCATTTT.

V usage is TRBV7-8 and J usage is TRBJ2-3, with 7 bases identical to TRBD2. This CDR3 is built from 16 residues. Trimming cost V 7 bases and J 12 bases; bases outside gene matches: 22. Germline V gene lookup returns CDR1 SGHVS and CDR2 FQNEAQ. CDR3 residues: CASTAFRTRGTDIQYF. The CDR3 nucleotides read TGTGCCAGCACTGCATTCAGGACTAGAGGCACAGATATTCAGTATTTT.

This clonotype was seen only once. The chain recombines TRBV5-4 with TRBJ2-3; 7 bases are a match to TRBD2. Germline V gene lookup returns CDR1 SGHNT and CDR2 YYREEE (reference sequence). The CDR3 totals 16 residues. The V and J ends lost 4 bases and 4 bases, in that order; junction bases with no gene match: 12. The CDR3 nucleotides are TGTGCCAGCAGCCCTTGGACTAGAGAGCCGGCAGATACGCAGTATTTT. This codes for CASSPWTREPADTQYF.

This clonotype was seen a few times. This sequence joins TRBV6-5 and TRBJ1-5; maybe TRBD1 (6 bases). Trimming cost V 5 bases and J 5 bases, with 10 bases left between them. Germline-derived CDR1 and CDR2 are MNHEY and SVGAGI. The CDR3 totals 13 residues. CDR3 coding DNA: TGTGCCAGCAGTACCAGGGGTCATCAGCCCCAGCATTTT. Its translation: CASSTRGHQPQHF.

The V and J genes are TRBV20-1 and TRBJ2-5; 9 bases are a match to TRBD2. Germline V lookup: CDR1 DFQATT, CDR2 SNEGSKA (reference sequence). The CDR3 extends over 14 amino acids. Trimming cost V 6 bases and J 0 bases; bases outside gene matches: 5. The CDR3 DNA reads as TGCAGTGCGGAGCGGGGGGCATACCAAGAGACCCAGTACTTC. As protein: CSAERGAYQETQYF.

The J gene is TRBJ2-7, the V gene TRBV7-2, with 7 nucleotides matching TRBD2. CDR3 size: 16 residues. Looked up from germline, CDR1 is SGHTA and CDR2 is FQGNSA. V lost 4 bases to trimming and J lost 3 bases; unmatched junction nucleotides: 12. CDR3 protein: CASSSSGEEEVYEQYV. In nucleotides, the CDR3 is TGTGCCAGCAGCTCCAGCGGGGAGGAGGAAGTCTACGAGCAGTACGTC.

This clonotype was seen only a few times. The chain is built from TRBV7-6 and TRBJ1-3, with D possibly being TRBD1 (5 bases). Germline CDR1 reads SGHVS; CDR2 reads FNYEAQ. The CDR3 length is 15 residues. Deletions cut 2 bases from V and 4 bases from J, with 12 bases between. CDR3 bases: TGTGCCAGCAGCTTATACGGGGCGCCGGGAAACACCATATATTTT. Its translation: CASSLYGAPGNTIYF.

This chain uses TRBV7-9 with TRBJ2-7; D is uncertain. V lost 5 bases to trimming and J lost 13 bases, with 18 bases between them. The CDR3 totals 12 residues. Per the germline V gene, CDR1 is SEHNR and CDR2 is FQNEAQ (reference sequence). The CDR3 sequence is CASSAQLPPVYV. The CDR3 DNA reads TGTGCCAGCAGCGCCCAACTGCCTCCTGTCTACGTC.